This T cell receptor (beta chain) was found in a study of beta chain features in type 1 diabetes. Overall study findings and caveats: TCRB CDR3s from Type 1 diabetes patients were moderately but significantly shorter in all four CD4+ subsets. No resolution was reached here on whether HLA type influences TCRB rearrangement. Individuals with type 1 diabetes displayed fewer insertions and more deletions at VDJ junctions.

As concerns this clone: Its antigen remains unknown.

The entirety of the isolated RNA underwent reverse transcription, so expressed TCRB transcripts were sequenced. Only in-frame clones appear in the TCRdb table, and some are missing; sequencing was by immunoSEQ multiplex PCR. The sample holds 150,000 to 200,000 clones, roughly 60% seen once. The sequenced sample was naive CD4+ T cells from blood. This receptor was obtained from a man aged 30 to 45 with type 1 diabetes.

The CDR3 coding sequence is TGTGCCAGCAAGGGAGGGCAGAGCACAGATACGCAGTATTTT. It codes for CASKGGQSTDTQYF. This chain joins TRBV28 and TRBJ2-3, with 7 bases matching TRBD2. Losses at the gene ends were 7 bases for V and 0 bases for J; bases not matched to a gene: 4. The CDR3 contains 14 residues. Germline loops: CDR1 MDHEN, CDR2 SYDVKM.